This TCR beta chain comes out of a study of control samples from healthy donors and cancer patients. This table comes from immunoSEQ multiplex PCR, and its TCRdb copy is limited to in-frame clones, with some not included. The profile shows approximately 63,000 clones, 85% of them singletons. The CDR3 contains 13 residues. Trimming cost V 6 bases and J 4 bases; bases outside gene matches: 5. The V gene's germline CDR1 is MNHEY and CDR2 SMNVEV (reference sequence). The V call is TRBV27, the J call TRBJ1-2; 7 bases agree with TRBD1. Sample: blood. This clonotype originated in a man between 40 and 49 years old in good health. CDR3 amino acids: CASSLDRFYGYTF. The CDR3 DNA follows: TGTGCCAGCAGCCTGGACAGGTTCTATGGCTACACCTTC.